These 13 T cell receptor beta chains were all obtained from the same sample, sequenced in a study of neurological immune-mediated disorders. MiXCR, applied by TCRdb to the 5' RACE reads, yields one record per CDR3 protein. This sample yields around 80,000 distinct CDR3 sequences, of which 10% are seen a single time; around 2% belongs to the top ten. The material sequenced was PBMCs. These TCRs come from a man in his forties in good health.

This clonotype has a count of ten or more. The chain uses TRBV11-3 and TRBJ2-3, with TRBD2 as a possible D gene (7 bases). The CDR3 totals 17 residues. CDR1 is SGHNT, CDR2 YENEEA, per germline. V was pared by 5 bases and J by 3 bases, with 21 bases between. The CDR3 nucleotides are TGTGCCAGCAGCCCCGGTCGGTGGGGGGGCTTGACAGATACGCAGTATTTT. Its protein product is CASSPGRWGGLTDTQYF.

This clonotype occurred many times. The chain carries TRBV25-1 and TRBJ2-3; D is unclear. The CDR3 has 17 amino acids. V gave up 4 bases and J gave up 0 bases, with 17 bases separating them. Germline-derived CDR1 and CDR2 are MGHDK and SYGVNS. The CDR3 sequence: CASSGASQTPSTDTQYF. For the CDR3, the DNA is TGTGCCAGCAGTGGAGCCTCACAGACACCTAGCACAGATACGCAGTATTTT.

This clonotype was seen repeatedly, ten times or more. The V gene is TRBV20-1, the J gene TRBJ2-1, with D perhaps TRBD2 (6 bases). Trimming took 3 bases from V and 5 from J, leaving 17 bases between them. This CDR3 is built from 15 residues. Germline V lookup: CDR1 DFQATT, CDR2 SNEGSKA (reference sequence). For the CDR3, the DNA is TGCAGTGCTAGTTTGATGAGACTAGGGGACAATGAGCAGTTCTTC. The encoded protein is CSASLMRLGDNEQFF.

This clonotype was observed many times. This chain connects TRBV20-1 to TRBJ2-6; 7 nucleotides align to TRBD1. The CDR3 totals 17 residues. Germline lookup yields CDR1 DFQATT and CDR2 SNEGSKA (reference sequence). J was trimmed by 1 base and V by 4 bases; bases with no gene match: 10. CDR3 sequence reads: CSAIPGQSTSGANVLTF. The CDR3, as DNA: TGCAGTGCTATTCCGGGACAGAGTACTTCTGGGGCCAACGTCCTGACTTTC.

At least ten counts were recorded for this clonotype. V gene TRBV9 combines with J gene TRBJ2-1; the D gene is possibly TRBD1 (5 bases). The CDR3 has 16 residues. Germline V CDR1 and CDR2: SGDLS, YYNGEE. Trimming shortened V by 0 bases and J by 5 bases, and 15 bases separated the two germline ends. The CDR3 sequence is CASSVDARGGHNEQFF. CDR3 nucleotide sequence: TGTGCCAGCAGCGTAGATGCAAGGGGTGGACACAATGAGCAGTTCTTC. Full variable domain (missing parts from reference TRBV9 and TRBJ2-1): DSGVTQTPKHLITATGQRVTLRCSPRSGDLSVYWYQQSLDQGLQFLIQYYNGEERAKGNILERFSAQQFPDLHSELNLSSLELGDSALYFCASSVDARGGHNEQFFGPGTRLTVL.

About this clonotype itself: Compared with germline, one end of the junction differs, possibly owing to a read error. In DNA form, the CDR3 reads TGTGTCAGCAGCTTCGTAGGGACGAATGAAGCTTTCTTT. Translated: CVSSFVGTNEAFF. The chain carries TRBV7-9 and TRBJ1-1; weak D call: TRBD1 (5 bases). The CDR3 length is 13 residues. Per the germline V gene, CDR1 is SEHNR and CDR2 is FQNEAQ (reference sequence).

This clonotype was detected ten times or more. The CDR3 reads CSASLAGVNEQYF. The CDR3 DNA sequence: TGCAGTGCTAGTTTAGCGGGGGTCAACGAGCAGTACTTC. The V gene is TRBV20-1, the J gene TRBJ2-7; 9 bases are shared with TRBD2. The J segment lost 5 bases and the V segment lost 3 bases, leaving 5 bases of the junction unmatched. CDR1 and CDR2 (germline): DFQATT, SNEGSKA (reference sequence). This CDR3 region has 13 residues.

This clonotype occurred many times. The CDR3 bases are TGCGCCAGCAGCTCAGGACAGTTTAGCACAGATACGCAGTATTTT. Translation gives CASSSGQFSTDTQYF. V is TRBV5-1 and J is TRBJ2-3, with D perhaps TRBD1 (6 bases). The CDR3 runs 15 residues. V lost 3 bases to trimming and J lost 0 bases, with 11 bases between them. The germline V gene has CDR1 SGHRS and CDR2 YFSETQ.

This clonotype was found many times. The chain combines TRBV20-1 with TRBJ2-5; TRBD2 aligns across 10 bases. The CDR3 runs to 15 residues. V shed 1 base, J shed 5 bases, and the junction held 7 bases outside the gene matches. Per the germline V gene, CDR1 is DFQATT and CDR2 is SNEGSKA (reference sequence). Here the CDR3 DNA reads TGCAGTGCTAGAGCCTCTAGCGGGAGTGCTGAGACCCAGTACTTC. It codes for CSARASSGSAETQYF.

Turning to this clonotype: This may stem from a read error, because a much larger clone lies one nucleotide away. The rearrangement joins TRBV29-1 to TRBJ2-1; D uncertain. This CDR3 comprises 11 residues. Germline CDR1 is SQVTM and CDR2 is ANQGSEA. CDR3 residues: CSVEAPNEQLF. CDR3 nucleotide sequence: TGCAGCGTCGAAGCCCCTAATGAGCAGTTATTC.

This clonotype has ten or more counts. The chain joins TRBV5-1 to TRBJ2-1; D uncertain. Looked up from germline, CDR1 is SGHRS and CDR2 is YFSETQ. The CDR3 totals 14 residues. With 1 base removed from V and 6 bases from J, the gap between germline ends came to 11 bases. The CDR3 sequence: CASSLSTSGNEQFF. As DNA, the CDR3 is TGCGCCAGCAGCTTGTCGACCTCCGGCAATGAGCAGTTCTTC.

This clonotype has just a few counts. An end of the junction differs from the germline gene, which may be a read error. The rearrangement joins TRBV5-6 to TRBJ1-2; the D is unclear. The germline gives CDR1 SGHDT, CDR2 YYEEEE. The CDR3 length is 14 residues. CDR3 residues: CASRFQGPDYGYTF. Written as DNA, the CDR3 is TGTGCCAGCCGCTTTCAAGGGCCTGACTATGGCTACACCTTC. The whole variable domain, remainder taken from reference TRBV5-6 and TRBJ1-2, is DAGVTQSPTHLIKTRGQQVTLRCSPKSGHDTVSWYQQALGQGPQFIFQYYEEEERQRGNFPDRFSGHQFPNYSSELNVNALLLGDSALYLCASRFQGPDYGYTFGSGTRLTVV.

The V call is TRBV11-2, the J call TRBJ2-3; D may match TRBD1 or TRBD2 (5 bases each). V was trimmed by 0 bases and J by 1 base, leaving 8 bases between them. This CDR3 contains 15 residues. Germline CDR1 and CDR2: SGHAT and FQNNGV. The CDR3 DNA follows: TGTGCCAGCAGCTTAGAGGGACGCGGCACAGATACGCAGTATTTT. Amino acids: CASSLEGRGTDTQYF.